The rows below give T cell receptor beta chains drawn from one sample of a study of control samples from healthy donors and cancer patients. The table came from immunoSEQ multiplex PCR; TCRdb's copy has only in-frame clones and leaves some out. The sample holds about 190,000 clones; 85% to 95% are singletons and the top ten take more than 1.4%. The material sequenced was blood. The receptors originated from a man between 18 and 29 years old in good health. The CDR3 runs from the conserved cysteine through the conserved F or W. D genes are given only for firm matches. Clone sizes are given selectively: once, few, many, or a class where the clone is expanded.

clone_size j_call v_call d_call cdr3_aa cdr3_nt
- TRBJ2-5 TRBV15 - CATSNPRASQETQYF TGTGCCACCAGCAACCCGAGGGCTAGTCAGGAGACCCAGTACTTC
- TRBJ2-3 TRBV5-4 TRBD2 CASSTPTSGGLSTDTQYF TGTGCCAGCAGCACCCCAACTAGCGGGGGGTTAAGCACAGATACGCAGTATTTT
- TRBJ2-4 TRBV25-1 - CASSEGGGDTAKNIQYF TGTGCCAGCAGTGAAGGAGGGGGCGATACGGCCAAAAACATTCAGTACTTC
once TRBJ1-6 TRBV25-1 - CASRDTSYNSPLHF TGTGCCAGCAGAGACACCTCCTATAATTCACCCCTCCACTTT
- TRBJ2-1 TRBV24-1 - CATSDEKRNEQFF TGTGCCACCAGTGATGAAAAGAGGAACGAGCAGTTCTTC
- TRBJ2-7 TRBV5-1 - CASSLPTGSHYEQYF TGCGCCAGCAGCTTGCCCACAGGTTCACACTACGAGCAGTACTTC
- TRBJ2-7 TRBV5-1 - CASSPNPELGFYEQYF TGCGCCAGCAGCCCAAATCCCGAACTAGGGTTCTACGAGCAGTACTTC
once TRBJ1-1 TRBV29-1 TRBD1 CSVRTGGTEAFF TGCAGCGTCCGGACAGGGGGCACTGAAGCTTTCTTT
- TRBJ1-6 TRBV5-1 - CASSLDGRGQHNSPLHF TGCGCCAGCAGCTTGGACGGGCGGGGTCAACATAATTCACCCCTCCACTTT
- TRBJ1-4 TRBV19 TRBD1 CASSIWTGGFEKLFF TGTGCCAGTAGTATTTGGACAGGGGGCTTTGAAAAACTGTTTTTT
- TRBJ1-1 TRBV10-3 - CASVGNTEAFF TGTGCCTCGGTGGGGAACACTGAAGCTTTCTTT
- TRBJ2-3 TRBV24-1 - CATSDPRGPDTQYF TGTGCCACCAGTGATCCCAGAGGACCAGATACGCAGTATTTT
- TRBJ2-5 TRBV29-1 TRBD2 CSVEGQRGGPQETQYF TGCAGCGTTGAAGGCCAGCGGGGGGGCCCCCAAGAGACCCAGTACTTC
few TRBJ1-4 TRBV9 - CASGATNEKLFF TGTGCCAGCGGGGCAACTAATGAAAAACTGTTTTTT
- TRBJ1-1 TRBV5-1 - CASRSAALMNTEAFF TGCGCCAGCAGGTCGGCGGCCCTGATGAACACTGAAGCTTTCTTT
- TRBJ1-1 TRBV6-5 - CASSYPRATEAFF TGTGCCAGCAGTTACCCCAGGGCGACTGAAGCTTTCTTT
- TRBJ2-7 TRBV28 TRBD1 CASSGTDPSYEQYF TGTGCCAGCAGTGGGACAGACCCGTCCTACGAGCAGTACTTC
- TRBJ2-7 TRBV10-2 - CASEAGNYEQYF TGCGCCAGCGAAGCAGGCAACTACGAGCAGTACTTC
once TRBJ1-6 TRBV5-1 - CASSSEGVPNSPLHF TGCGCCAGCAGCTCTGAGGGGGTCCCAAATTCACCCCTCCACTTT
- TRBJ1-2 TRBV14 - CASSRDLWDYGYTF TGTGCCAGCAGCCGGGACCTATGGGACTATGGCTACACCTTC
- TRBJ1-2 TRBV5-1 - CASSLDIGDSRGYTF TGCGCCAGCAGCTTGGATATAGGGGACTCGCGCGGCTACACCTTC
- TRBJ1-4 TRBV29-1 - CSAGGPSTNEKLFF TGCAGCGCTGGCGGCCCTTCAACTAATGAAAAACTGTTTTTT
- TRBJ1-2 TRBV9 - CASSVGVWYGYTF TGTGCCAGCAGCGTGGGGGTTTGGTATGGCTACACCTTC
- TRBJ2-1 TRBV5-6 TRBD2 CASSFERGAPNNEQFF TGTGCCAGCAGCTTTGAGCGGGGGGCGCCGAACAATGAGCAGTTCTTC
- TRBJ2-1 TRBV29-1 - CSVEDDSLIGNEQFF TGCAGCGTTGAAGATGATAGTCTCATCGGCAATGAGCAGTTCTTC
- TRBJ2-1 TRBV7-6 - CASSLDRSYNEQFF TGTGCCAGCAGCTTAGACAGGTCCTACAATGAGCAGTTCTTC